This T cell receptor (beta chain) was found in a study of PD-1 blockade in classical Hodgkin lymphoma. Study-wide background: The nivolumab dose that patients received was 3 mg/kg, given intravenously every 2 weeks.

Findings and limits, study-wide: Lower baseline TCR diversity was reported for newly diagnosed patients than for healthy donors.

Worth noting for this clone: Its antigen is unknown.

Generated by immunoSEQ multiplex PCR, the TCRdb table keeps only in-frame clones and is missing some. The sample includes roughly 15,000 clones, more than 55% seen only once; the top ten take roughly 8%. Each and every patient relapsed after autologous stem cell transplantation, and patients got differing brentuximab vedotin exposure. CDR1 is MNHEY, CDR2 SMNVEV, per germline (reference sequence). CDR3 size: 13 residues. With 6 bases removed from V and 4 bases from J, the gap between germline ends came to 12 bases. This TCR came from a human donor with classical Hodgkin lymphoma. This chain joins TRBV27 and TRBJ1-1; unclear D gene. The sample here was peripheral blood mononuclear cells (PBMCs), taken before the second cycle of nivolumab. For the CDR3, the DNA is TGTGCCAGCAGGACCCGAGGGCTCACTGAAGCTTTCTTT. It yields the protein CASRTRGLTEAFF.